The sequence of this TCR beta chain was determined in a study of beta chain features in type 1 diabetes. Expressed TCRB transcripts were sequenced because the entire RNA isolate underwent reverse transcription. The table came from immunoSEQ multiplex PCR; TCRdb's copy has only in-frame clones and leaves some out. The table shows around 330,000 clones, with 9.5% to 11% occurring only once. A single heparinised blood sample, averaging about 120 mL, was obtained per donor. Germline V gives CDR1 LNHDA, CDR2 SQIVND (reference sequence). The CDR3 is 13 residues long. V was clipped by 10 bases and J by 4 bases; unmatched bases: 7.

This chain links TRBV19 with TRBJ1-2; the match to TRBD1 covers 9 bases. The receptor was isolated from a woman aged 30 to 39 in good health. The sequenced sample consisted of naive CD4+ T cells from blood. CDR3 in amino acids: CAIWTGDPYGYTF. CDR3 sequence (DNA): TGTGCCATCTGGACAGGGGATCCCTATGGCTACACCTTC.